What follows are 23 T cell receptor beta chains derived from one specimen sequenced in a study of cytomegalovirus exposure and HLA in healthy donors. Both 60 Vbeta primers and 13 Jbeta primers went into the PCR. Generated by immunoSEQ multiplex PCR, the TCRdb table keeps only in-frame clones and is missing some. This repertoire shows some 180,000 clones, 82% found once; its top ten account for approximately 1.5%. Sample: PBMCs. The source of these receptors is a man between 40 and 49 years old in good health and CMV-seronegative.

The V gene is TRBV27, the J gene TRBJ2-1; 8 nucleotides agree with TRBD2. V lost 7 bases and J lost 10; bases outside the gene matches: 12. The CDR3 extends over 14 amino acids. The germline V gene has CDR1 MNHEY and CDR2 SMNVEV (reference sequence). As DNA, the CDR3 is TGTGCCAGCAAGCTGGCGGGACTAGTCGGGGAGCAGTTCTTC. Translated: CASKLAGLVGEQFF.

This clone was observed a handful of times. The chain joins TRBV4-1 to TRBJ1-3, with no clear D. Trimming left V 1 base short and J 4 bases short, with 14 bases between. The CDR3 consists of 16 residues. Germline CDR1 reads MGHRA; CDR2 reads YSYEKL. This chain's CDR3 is CASSQVVTGEGNTIYF. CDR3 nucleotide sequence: TGCGCCAGCAGCCAAGTTGTGACGGGAGAGGGAAACACCATATATTTT.

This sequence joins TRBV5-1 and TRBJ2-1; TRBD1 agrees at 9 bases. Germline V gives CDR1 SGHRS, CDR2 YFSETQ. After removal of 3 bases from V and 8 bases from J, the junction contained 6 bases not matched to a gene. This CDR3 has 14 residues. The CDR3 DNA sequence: TGCGCCAGCAGCTCCCGACAGGGGGAGGATGAGCAGTTCTTC. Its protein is CASSSRQGEDEQFF.

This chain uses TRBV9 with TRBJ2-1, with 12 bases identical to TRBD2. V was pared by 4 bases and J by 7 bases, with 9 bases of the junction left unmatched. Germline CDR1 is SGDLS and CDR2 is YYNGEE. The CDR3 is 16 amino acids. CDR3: CASSTLAGGPRNEQFF. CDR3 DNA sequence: TGTGCCAGCAGCACCCTAGCGGGGGGGCCGCGTAATGAGCAGTTCTTC.

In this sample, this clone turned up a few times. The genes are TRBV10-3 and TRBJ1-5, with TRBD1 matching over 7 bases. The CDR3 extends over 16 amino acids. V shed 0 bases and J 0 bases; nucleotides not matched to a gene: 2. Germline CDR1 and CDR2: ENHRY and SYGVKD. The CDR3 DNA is TGTGCCATCAGTGAGTCGGGACAGTATAGCAATCAGCCCCAGCATTTT. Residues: CAISESGQYSNQPQHF.

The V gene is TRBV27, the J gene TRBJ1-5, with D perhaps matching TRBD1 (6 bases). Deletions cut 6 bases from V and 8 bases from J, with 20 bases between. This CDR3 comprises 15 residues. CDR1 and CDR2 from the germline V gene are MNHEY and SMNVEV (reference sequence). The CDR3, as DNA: TGTGCCAGCAGGCCCGGGACAAGTAAAATAGAGCCCCAGCATTTT. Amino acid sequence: CASRPGTSKIEPQHF.

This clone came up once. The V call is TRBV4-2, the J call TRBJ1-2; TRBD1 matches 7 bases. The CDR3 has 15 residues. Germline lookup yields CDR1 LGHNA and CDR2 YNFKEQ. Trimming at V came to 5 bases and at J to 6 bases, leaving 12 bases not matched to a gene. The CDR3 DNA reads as TGTGCCAGCAGCTACGACAGGGATGGGATTGATGGCTACACCTTC. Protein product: CASSYDRDGIDGYTF.

CDR3 protein: CASSFAGGRYNSPLHF. The CDR3 DNA reads TGTGCCAGTAGTTTCGCGGGGGGCAGATATAATTCACCCCTCCACTTT. The chain links TRBV19 to TRBJ1-6, with D maybe TRBD1 (6 bases). The CDR3 runs to 16 residues. The ends were cut back, 5 bases at V and 4 bases at J, with 15 bases in the middle. Germline CDR1 reads LNHDA; CDR2 reads SQIVND (reference sequence).

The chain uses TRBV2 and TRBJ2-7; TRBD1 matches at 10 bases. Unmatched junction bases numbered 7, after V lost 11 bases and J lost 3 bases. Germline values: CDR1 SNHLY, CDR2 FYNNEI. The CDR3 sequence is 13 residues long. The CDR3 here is CASSGTGVYEQYF. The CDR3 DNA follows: TGTGCCTCCTCCGGGACAGGGGTCTACGAGCAGTACTTC.

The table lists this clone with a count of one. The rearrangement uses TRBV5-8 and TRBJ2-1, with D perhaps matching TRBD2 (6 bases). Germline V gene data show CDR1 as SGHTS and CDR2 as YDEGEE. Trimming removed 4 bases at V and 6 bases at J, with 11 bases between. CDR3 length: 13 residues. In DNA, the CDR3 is TGTGCCAGCAGCCTGGGACTGAGCAATGAGCAGTTCTTC. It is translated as CASSLGLSNEQFF.

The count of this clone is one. CDR3 residues: CASSLQGAYQPQHF. The CDR3 DNA reads as TGTGCCAGCAGCTTGCAGGGGGCTTATCAGCCCCAGCATTTT. The V call is TRBV5-4, the J call TRBJ1-5; 8 nucleotides align to TRBD1. Looked up from germline, CDR1 is SGHNT and CDR2 is YYREEE (reference sequence). The CDR3 consists of 14 residues. V was pared by 1 base and J by 5 bases, with 2 bases of the junction left unmatched.

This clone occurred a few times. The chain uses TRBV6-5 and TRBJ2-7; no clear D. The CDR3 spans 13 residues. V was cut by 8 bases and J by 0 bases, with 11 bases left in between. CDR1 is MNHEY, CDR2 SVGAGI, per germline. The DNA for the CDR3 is TGTGCCAGCCGAGAGGCTAGCTCCTACGAGCAGTACTTC. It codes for CASREASSYEQYF.

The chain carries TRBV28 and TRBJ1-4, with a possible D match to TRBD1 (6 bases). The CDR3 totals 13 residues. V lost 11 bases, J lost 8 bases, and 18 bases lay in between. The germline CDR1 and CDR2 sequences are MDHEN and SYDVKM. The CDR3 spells CASRGGTGEKLFF. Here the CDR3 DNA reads TGTGCCTCTCGAGGGGGAACGGGGGAAAAACTGTTTTTT.

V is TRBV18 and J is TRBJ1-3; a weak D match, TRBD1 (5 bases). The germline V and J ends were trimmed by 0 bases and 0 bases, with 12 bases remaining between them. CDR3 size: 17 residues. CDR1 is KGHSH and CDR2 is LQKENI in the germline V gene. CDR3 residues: CASSPPGLQSSGNTIYF. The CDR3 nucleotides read TGTGCCAGCTCACCACCGGGACTACAAAGCTCTGGAAACACCATATATTTT.

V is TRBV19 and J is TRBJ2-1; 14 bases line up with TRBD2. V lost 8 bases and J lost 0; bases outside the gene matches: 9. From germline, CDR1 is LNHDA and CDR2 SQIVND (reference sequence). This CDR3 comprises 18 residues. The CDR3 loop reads CASRGTSGGRSSYNEQFF. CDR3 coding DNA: TGTGCCAGTCGGGGGACTAGCGGGGGCAGGAGCTCCTACAATGAGCAGTTCTTC.

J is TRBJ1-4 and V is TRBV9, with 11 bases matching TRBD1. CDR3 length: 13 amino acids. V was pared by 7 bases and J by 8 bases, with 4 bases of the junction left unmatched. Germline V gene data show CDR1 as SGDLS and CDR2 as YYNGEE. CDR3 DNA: TGTGCCAGCGGACAGGGGGCAGGGGAAAAACTGTTTTTT. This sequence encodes CASGQGAGEKLFF.

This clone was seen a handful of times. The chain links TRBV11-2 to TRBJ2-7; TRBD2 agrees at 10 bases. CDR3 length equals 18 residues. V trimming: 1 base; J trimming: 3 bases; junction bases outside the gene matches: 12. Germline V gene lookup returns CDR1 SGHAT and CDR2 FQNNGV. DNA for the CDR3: TGTGCCAGCAGCTTAGGTTCTAGCGGGGGCCGTGCCCACTACGAGCAGTACTTC. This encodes CASSLGSSGGRAHYEQYF.

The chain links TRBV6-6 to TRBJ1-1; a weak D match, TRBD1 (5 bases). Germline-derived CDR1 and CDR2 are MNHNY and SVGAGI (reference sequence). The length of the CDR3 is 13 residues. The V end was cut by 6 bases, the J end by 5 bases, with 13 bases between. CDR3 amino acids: CASSTPGVTEAFF. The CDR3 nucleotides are TGTGCCAGCAGCACCCCGGGGGTGACTGAAGCTTTCTTT.

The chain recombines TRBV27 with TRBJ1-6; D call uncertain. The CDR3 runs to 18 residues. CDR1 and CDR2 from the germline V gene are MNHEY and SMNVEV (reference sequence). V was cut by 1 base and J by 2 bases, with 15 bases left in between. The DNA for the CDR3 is TGTGCCAGCAGTTTATTTGTTGGGCTCCAGACCTATAATTCACCCCTCCACTTT. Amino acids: CASSLFVGLQTYNSPLHF.

CDR3 nucleotides: TGTGCCAGCAGCGTAGGTGAGAACTATGGCTACACCTTC. Translation: CASSVGENYGYTF. The rearrangement links TRBV9 to TRBJ1-2, with no clear D. Germline V gene lookup returns CDR1 SGDLS and CDR2 YYNGEE. The length of the CDR3 is 13 residues. Between the trimmed V and J ends, which lost 0 bases and 2 bases, there was a span of 5 bases. The full variable domain, completed using reference TRBV9 and TRBJ1-2, is DSGVTQTPKHLITATGQRVTLRCSPRSGDLSVYWYQQSLDQGLQFLIQYYNGEERAKGNILERFSAQQFPDLHSELNLSSLELGDSALYFCASSVGENYGYTFGSGTRLTVV.

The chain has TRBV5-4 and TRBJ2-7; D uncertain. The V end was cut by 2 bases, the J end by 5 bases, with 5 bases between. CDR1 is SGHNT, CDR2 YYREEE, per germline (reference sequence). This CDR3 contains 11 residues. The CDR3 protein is CASSFYHEQYF. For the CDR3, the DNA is TGTGCCAGCAGCTTCTATCACGAGCAGTACTTC. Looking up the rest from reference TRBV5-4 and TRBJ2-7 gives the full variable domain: ETGVTQSPTHLIKTRGQQVTLRCSSQSGHNTVSWYQQALGQGPQFIFQYYREEENGRGNFPPRFSGLQFPNYSSELNVNALELDDSALYLCASSFYHEQYFGPGTRLTVT.

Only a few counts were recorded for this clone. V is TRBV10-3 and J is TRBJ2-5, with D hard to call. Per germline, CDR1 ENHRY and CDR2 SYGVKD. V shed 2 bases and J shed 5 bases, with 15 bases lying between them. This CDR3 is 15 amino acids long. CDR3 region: CAISEEVTRLETQYF. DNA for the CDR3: TGTGCCATCAGTGAGGAGGTAACTCGGTTGGAGACCCAGTACTTC.

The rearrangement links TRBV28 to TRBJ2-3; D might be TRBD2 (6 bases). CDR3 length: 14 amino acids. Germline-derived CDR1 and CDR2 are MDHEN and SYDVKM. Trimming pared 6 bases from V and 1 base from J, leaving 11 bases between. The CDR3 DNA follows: TGTGCCAGCAGCGTGGGGGGTGGCACAGATACGCAGTATTTT. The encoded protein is CASSVGGGTDTQYF.